This T cell receptor beta chain was obtained from a study of cytomegalovirus exposure and HLA in healthy donors. Study information: Out of 150 million to 200 million T cells, an earlier analysis found more than 95 million unique TCR beta sequences in total. Study-level findings and limits: TRBV6-2, TRBV6-3 and some other V segments were unresolvable in 87-base-pair reads. Per published accounts, TCR beta sequences correctly predicted the HLA-A and HLA-B alleles of most subjects. A cluster of highly shared sequence variants was likely a sequencing artifact.

Trimming pared 0 bases from V and 8 bases from J, leaving 8 bases between. There are 13 residues in the CDR3. Germline CDR1 and CDR2: MNHEY and SMNVEV (reference sequence). The study ran its PCR with 60 Vbeta and 13 Jbeta primers. The method was immunoSEQ multiplex PCR; TCRdb's version includes in-frame clones alone and lacks a portion of them. The sample records 60,000 or so clones, approximately 77% being singletons. A note on this clone: Its antigen is currently unknown.

This sequence originates from a woman aged 40 to 50 in good health and CMV-seropositive. Sequenced: PBMCs. The rearrangement joins TRBV27 to TRBJ1-5; D might be TRBD1 (5 bases). In nucleotides, the CDR3 is TGTGCCAGCAGTTTATCATGGACAAAGCCCCAGCATTTT. This codes for CASSLSWTKPQHF.